The clone carrying this T cell receptor beta chain was counted a few times. The trim removed 7 bases at V and 8 bases at J, leaving 7 bases unmatched. This CDR3 is built from 13 residues. Germline CDR1 is LNHDA and CDR2 is SQIVND (reference sequence). This entry is derived from a study of early stage breast cancer tumors. On the study more broadly: ER+/PR+/HER2- status applied to twelve of 16 invasive breast tumors.

Repertoires were generated with immunoSEQ multiplex PCR, while TCRdb's copy carries only in-frame clones and drops some. Among 30,000 or so clones, roughly 77% were seen once, and the ten largest hold under 5.5%. This receptor was taken from a person aged 40-50 years with breast cancer. Sequenced input: blood. The rearrangement links TRBV19 to TRBJ1-1; 10 bases are a match to TRBD1. CDR3 coding DNA: TGTGCCAGTACCTTGGACAGGGGGACGGAAGCTTTCTTT. Translating gives CASTLDRGTEAFF.